The sequence of this TCR beta chain was determined in a study of neoadjuvant nivolumab and ipilimumab in lung cancer. As for the study in general: The combination arm added day-1 ipilimumab 1 mg/kg to nivolumab 3 mg/kg on days 1, 15, 29.

Points from the study as a whole: From pretherapy to surgery, tumor richness and clonality rose with dual therapy.

Germline-derived CDR1 and CDR2 are SNHLY and FYNNEI. Trimming left V 7 bases short and J 7 bases short, with 10 bases between. CDR3 length equals 11 residues. This table comes from immunoSEQ multiplex PCR, and its TCRdb copy is limited to in-frame clones, with some not included. The sample lists tens of thousands of clones, around 80% occurring once. This clone came up once. Its antigen is unknown. The genes are TRBV2 and TRBJ1-1; D is ambiguous. The material was peripheral blood, obtained before neoadjuvant nivolumab, alone or with ipilimumab. This receptor was taken from an adult with non-small cell lung cancer. The CDR3 here is CASMGGNEAFF. The DNA for the CDR3 is TGTGCCAGCATGGGAGGTAATGAAGCTTTCTTT.